This T cell receptor beta chain was recorded in a study of CD8 T cells in Susac syndrome. In the study overall: Among the sequenced Susac syndrome patients, over five had active disease while fewer than 10 were in remission.

The study sequenced TCR beta in blood CD8+ and CD4+ T cells. FACS was used to enrich TEMRA cells, whereas the CD8+ and CD4+ T cells were obtained by negative isolation. Random hexamers served to reverse transcribe roughly 0.45 to 1 ug RNA. TCRdb fed the immunoSEQ multiplex PCR reads into MiXCR, producing one record per CDR3 protein. Of approximately 150,000 distinct CDR3 sequences in the sample, more than 90% were seen once. Germline V gene sequence: CDR1 SGDLS, CDR2 YYNGEE. This CDR3 comprises 16 residues. After removal of 3 bases from V and 4 bases from J, the junction contained 9 bases not matched to a gene.

Sequenced sample: CD4+ T cells from PBMCs. This TCR was recovered from a human donor with Susac syndrome. J is TRBJ2-5 and V is TRBV9; 10 bases line up with TRBD2. The CDR3 nucleotides are TGTGCCAGCAGCGGGGCTAGCGGGGGAGCAGGAGAGACCCAGTACTTC. It encodes CASSGASGGAGETQYF.